A single T cell receptor (beta chain) is shown here with its context. The target of this receptor is not known. A junction boundary mismatches the germline segment, possibly from a read error. The sample originates from a study of T cells in women clearing cervical HPV infection (dated by TCRdb to 2016 to 2019). The study in broad terms: Cases were 25 women with histologically confirmed HPV16-related CIN3 or worse, including 2 invasive cancers. In the parent cohort, about 10,000 women aged 18 or older were enrolled in Guanacaste, Costa Rica, during 1993 to 1994 and were followed for seven years. Five blinded duplicates per group were added as quality controls, giving around 60 samples: 50 or so participants and approximately ten replicates. The controls were about 26 women whose single incident HPV16 infection cleared within 12 months with no development of precancer or cancer. Among cases, blood sampling occurred a median of 149 days after lesion detection, with an interquartile range of roughly 90 to 200 days. This exploratory proof-of-principle case-control study, nested within the Guanacaste HPV Natural History Study in Costa Rica, compared TCR repertoires among women with different cervical HPV16 outcomes. Blood from cases was drawn at the visit where the lesion was first identified, while blood from controls was drawn once the infection was no longer detected. A median age of about 30 years was observed in cases versus approximately 38 in controls, and no significant differences in baseline characteristics were found. Cases and controls were matched on year of sample collection and on age within five years. Because only a few women had HLA typing data, the possibility that HLA type acted as a confounder could not be ruled out.

TCR beta CDR3 regions were amplified by multiplex PCR from an average of approximately 1,200 ng genomic DNA per sample using the immunoSEQ assay. The assay corrected primer bias using a complete synthetic TCR repertoire to establish an amplification baseline. Amplicons were sequenced on the Illumina platform. From the authors' description of their analysis: Sequences were error-corrected by clustering with frequency ratios and a modified nearest-neighbor algorithm, then analyzed in the immunoSEQ Analyzer with IMGT gene definitions. At each rarefaction depth, TCR richness and evenness were averaged across 20 rarefaction repeats, and samples with fewer sequences than that depth were excluded. Relative abundances of V, D and J genes were compared between groups using Wilcoxon rank sum tests, with FDR correction applied. In the blinded duplicates, the intraclass correlation was roughly 96% for TCR richness and averaged about 73% across fewer than 80 gene segments. In TCRdb, the immuneACCESS table is reduced to in-frame sequences with V and J assigned. These tables do not hold every clone; where another copy was compared, an unresolved V gene accounts for under half, and the others remain unexplained. For V, J and clone size, that table is used; D and trimming come from the DNA. This sample's table lists tens of thousands of clones. The biggest ten clones account for roughly 36% of the sample.

Every participant had a single incident cervical HPV16 infection, and women with prevalent HPV16 infections were excluded. Cervical HPV DNA was detected by MY09/MY11 PCR, and genotyping was performed by dot-blot hybridization. Fifteen mL of heparinized blood were centrifuged, and the buffy coat was split into aliquots, frozen at -30 degrees C, and then kept at -80 degrees C. Genomic DNA was extracted from buffy coat specimens using QIAGEN kits. General study outcomes and caveats: By combining richness with V gene abundances, random forest classifiers separated cases from controls with an estimated AUC of just over 0.8. Because T-cell numbers per sample were unknown, differences in richness could reflect varying T-cell content rather than repertoire biology. The cross-sectional design could not show whether associations preceded infection or resulted from it; effector/memory subsets and HPV-specific T cells were not isolated. Across sequencing depths, CIN3+ cases showed significantly higher TCR repertoire richness than controls, but evenness did not differ between the groups.

The clonotype was recovered from a woman between 18 and 69 years old with a cervical HPV16 infection that either progressed to CIN3+ or cleared (not recorded which). Source material: blood buffy coat.

The sequenced CDR3 bases are TGCAGTGCCAGAGGAGGGGAGGCCCATCAAGAGACC. Its translation is CSARGGEAHQET. In full, the CDR3 reads CSARGGEAHQETQYF. Recombination connected TRBV20-1 to TRBJ2-5; the D gene is perhaps TRBD2, from 6 matching bases. The observed sequence ends 3 residues before the CDR3 terminus, with the missing tail filled in from the germline J gene. The CDR3, from cysteine to phenylalanine, totals 15 residues. The DNA covers only part of the CDR3, 36 bases in frame from base 1. In the germline V gene (reference sequence), CDR1 corresponds to DFQATT and CDR2 to SNEGSKA.